A selection of T cell receptor beta chains follows, all from one sample in a study of blood T cell repertoires in COVID-19. This table comes from immunoSEQ multiplex PCR, and its TCRdb copy is limited to in-frame clones, with some not included. There are under 350,000 clones in the sample; about 89% occur only once, and roughly 4.8% lies in the top ten. Sequenced input: peripheral blood. The receptors were gathered from a man aged 40-49 years with acute or convalescent COVID-19. Each CDR3 is given without its conserved first and last residue.

j_call: TRBJ2-5; v_call: TRBV27; cdr3_length: 11; cdr3_aa: ASSYSYQETQY
j_call: TRBJ2-7; v_call: TRBV10-2; cdr3_length: 13; cdr3_aa: ASSTSGGAGYEQY
j_call: TRBJ1-2; v_call: TRBV6-6; cdr3_length: 12; cdr3_aa: ASSSNGQGWGYT
j_call: TRBJ1-2; v_call: TRBV19; cdr3_length: 11; cdr3_aa: ASSSQRDYGYT
j_call: TRBJ1-1; v_call: TRBV30; cdr3_length: 10; cdr3_aa: AWSVSRAEAF
j_call: TRBJ2-7; v_call: TRBV4-1; cdr3_length: 11; cdr3_aa: ASSQSVIGEQY
j_call: TRBJ2-1; v_call: TRBV6-2/TRBV6-3; cdr3_length: 12; cdr3_aa: ASSYRTGRSEQF
j_call: TRBJ2-7; v_call: TRBV3-1/TRBV3-2; cdr3_length: 12; cdr3_aa: ASSQGGTSYEQY
j_call: TRBJ2-3; v_call: TRBV6-5; cdr3_length: 13; cdr3_aa: ASSWNGRPQDTQY
j_call: TRBJ2-7; v_call: TRBV10-2; cdr3_length: 9; cdr3_aa: ASISGRGHY
j_call: TRBJ1-1; v_call: TRBV19; cdr3_length: 14; cdr3_aa: ASSIDPGTGDTEAF
j_call: TRBJ1-1; v_call: TRBV19; cdr3_length: 11; cdr3_aa: ASSRDRYTEAF
j_call: TRBJ2-7; v_call: TRBV5-1; cdr3_length: 11; cdr3_aa: ASSSGQHYEQY
j_call: TRBJ1-1; v_call: TRBV6-6; cdr3_length: 9; cdr3_aa: ASSRGVEAF
j_call: TRBJ1-2; v_call: TRBV18; cdr3_length: 11; cdr3_aa: ASSPDTNYGYT
j_call: TRBJ1-1; v_call: TRBV7-2; cdr3_length: 16; cdr3_aa: ASSLEEGAAFENTEAF
j_call: TRBJ2-7; v_call: TRBV18; cdr3_length: 13; cdr3_aa: ASSPSGQGFYEQY
j_call: TRBJ2-2; v_call: TRBV7-8; cdr3_length: 12; cdr3_aa: ASSFGAGTGELF
j_call: TRBJ2-3; v_call: TRBV7-2; cdr3_length: 15; cdr3_aa: ASSLTPSGGGSDTQY
j_call: TRBJ1-3; v_call: TRBV2; cdr3_length: 13; cdr3_aa: ASSPGTGSGHTIY
j_call: TRBJ2-4; v_call: TRBV29-1; cdr3_length: 11; cdr3_aa: SVAGLAKNIQY
j_call: TRBJ1-1; v_call: TRBV29-1; cdr3_length: 13; cdr3_aa: SARRDRGMNTEAF
j_call: TRBJ1-1; v_call: TRBV15; cdr3_length: 12; cdr3_aa: ATSRGGPNTEAF
j_call: TRBJ2-1; v_call: TRBV2; cdr3_length: 13; cdr3_aa: ASSRGGATYNEQF
j_call: TRBJ2-6; v_call: TRBV5-4; cdr3_length: 15; cdr3_aa: ASSPDLPFSGANVLT
j_call: TRBJ2-1; v_call: TRBV7-9; cdr3_length: 12; cdr3_aa: ASSRGRYDNEQF
j_call: TRBJ2-7; v_call: TRBV6-2/TRBV6-3; cdr3_length: 12; cdr3_aa: ASSSTGSSYEQY
j_call: TRBJ1-1; v_call: TRBV24-1; cdr3_length: 13; cdr3_aa: ATSGGDRENTEAF
j_call: TRBJ2-1; v_call: TRBV4-1; cdr3_length: 14; cdr3_aa: ASSQERAGGYNEQF
j_call: TRBJ2-3; v_call: TRBV7-9; cdr3_length: 10; cdr3_aa: ASSFVSDTQY
j_call: TRBJ1-1; v_call: TRBV29-1; cdr3_length: 11; cdr3_aa: SVAPTANTEAF
j_call: TRBJ2-7; v_call: TRBV6-5; cdr3_length: 12; cdr3_aa: ASNRGSSSYEQY
j_call: TRBJ1-1; v_call: TRBV21-1; cdr3_length: 14; cdr3_aa: ASSKTEGRDFTEAF
j_call: TRBJ2-7; v_call: TRBV27; cdr3_length: 13; cdr3_aa: ASSPSPMKGVGQY
j_call: TRBJ2-2; v_call: TRBV6-5; cdr3_length: 14; cdr3_aa: ASSSLGTSNTGELF
j_call: TRBJ2-3; v_call: TRBV27; cdr3_length: 12; cdr3_aa: ASTRRGRTDTQY
j_call: TRBJ2-6; v_call: TRBV6-5; cdr3_length: 13; cdr3_aa: ASSRHDRGANVLT
j_call: TRBJ2-5; v_call: TRBV12-3/TRBV12-4; cdr3_length: 11; cdr3_aa: ASSRGGPETQY
j_call: TRBJ1-2; v_call: TRBV6-1; cdr3_length: 15; cdr3_aa: ASSERDRGILLGGYT
j_call: TRBJ1-2; v_call: TRBV5-1; cdr3_length: 13; cdr3_aa: ASSFGNRANYGYT
j_call: TRBJ2-2; v_call: TRBV9; cdr3_length: 11; cdr3_aa: ASSVPRPGELF
j_call: TRBJ2-1; v_call: TRBV28; cdr3_length: 10; cdr3_aa: ASSLLGQGRF
j_call: TRBJ1-3; v_call: TRBV6-6; cdr3_length: 14; cdr3_aa: ASSPTGGGAGNTIY
j_call: TRBJ1-2; v_call: TRBV5-4; cdr3_length: 11; cdr3_aa: ASSLDRNYGYT
j_call: TRBJ2-7; v_call: TRBV3-1/TRBV3-2; cdr3_length: 12; cdr3_aa: ASSPGGSQVRQY
j_call: TRBJ2-2; v_call: TRBV24-1; cdr3_length: 15; cdr3_aa: ATSDLAGSPYTGELF
j_call: TRBJ1-1; v_call: TRBV5-6; cdr3_length: 13; cdr3_aa: ASSFAHPGQTEAF
j_call: TRBJ1-6; v_call: TRBV7-8; cdr3_length: 16; cdr3_aa: ASSRGHDSRSYNSPLH
j_call: TRBJ1-6; v_call: TRBV7-2; cdr3_length: 12; cdr3_aa: ASSRDSENSPLH
j_call: TRBJ1-4; v_call: TRBV30; cdr3_length: 9; cdr3_aa: AWSPRDRLF
j_call: TRBJ1-1; v_call: TRBV12-3/TRBV12-4; cdr3_length: 10; cdr3_aa: ASSYYLEGAF
j_call: TRBJ2-1; v_call: TRBV6-6; cdr3_length: 14; cdr3_aa: ASSYSKGQGLLRRF
j_call: TRBJ1-5; v_call: TRBV14; cdr3_length: 14; cdr3_aa: ASSHQDRGGNQPQH